The 3 T cell receptor beta chains presented below share a single source sample, sequenced in a study of T-cell reconstitution after alpha-beta-depleted transplantation in children. Study-level findings and limits: Several hundred expanded graft clones reportedly were the source of alpha-beta T cells about two months after transplant.

No antigens are known for them. Unique molecular identifiers were used in preparing the TCRbeta library. MiXCR, run by TCRdb on the PCR reads, gives a single entry per CDR3 protein. The sample has approximately 30,000 distinct CDR3 sequences; about 7% are singletons. This specimen was peripheral blood, taken 60 days after TCRalphabeta/CD19-depleted stem cell transplant. The receptors derive from a child in the first two years of life who had a stem cell transplant for acute myeloid leukemia, so the T cells may come from the graft donor.

The table lists this clonotype with many counts. V gene TRBV7-9 combines with J gene TRBJ2-7; the match to TRBD1 covers 12 bases. V lost 3 bases, J lost 3 bases, and 6 bases stayed unmatched. From germline, CDR1 is SEHNR and CDR2 FQNEAQ (reference sequence). The CDR3 totals 16 residues. In nucleotides, the CDR3 is TGTGCCAGCAGCTTGACGGGACAGGGGGCCGTCTACGAGCAGTACTTC. It is translated as CASSLTGQGAVYEQYF. The full variable domain, completed using reference TRBV7-9 and TRBJ2-7, is DTGVSQNPRHKITKRGQNVTFRCDPISEHNRLYWYRQTLGQGPEFLTYFQNEAQLEKSRLLSDRFSAERPKGSFSTLEIQRTEQGDSAMYLCASSLTGQGAVYEQYFGPGTRLTVT.

This clonotype was found many times. The V call is TRBV18, the J call TRBJ1-5, with D possibly being TRBD1 (5 bases). Trimming took 0 bases from V and 9 from J, leaving 15 bases between them. Germline V gives CDR1 KGHSH, CDR2 LQKENI. The CDR3 has 15 residues. The CDR3 DNA reads as TGTGCCAGCTCACCACCGACGACAGCCAAGGTGCCCCAGCATTTT. This translates into CASSPPTTAKVPQHF.

This clonotype was observed many times. The rearrangement uses TRBV4-3 and TRBJ1-4; no reliable D call. This CDR3 spans 15 amino acids. In germline, CDR1 is LGHNA, CDR2 YSLEER. The V and J ends lost 0 bases and 4 bases respectively, with 9 bases between them. Here the CDR3 DNA reads TGCGCCAGCAGCCAAGAAGGCAGGCTTAATGAAAAACTGTTTTTT. Translating it yields CASSQEGRLNEKLFF.